This TCR beta chain was retrieved from a study of control samples from healthy donors and cancer patients. This clone has just one count. This CDR3 has 13 amino acids. Germline CDR1 SGHNT, CDR2 YENEEA. The germline V and J ends were trimmed by 3 bases and 5 bases, with 9 bases remaining between them. Here immunoSEQ multiplex PCR was the method, and the copy in TCRdb shows in-frame clones only, minus some. The repertoire holds about 63,000 clones, with approximately 85% as singletons. This chain uses TRBV11-3 with TRBJ2-3, with D possibly being TRBD2 (6 bases). The receptor comes from a man between 40 and 49 years old in good health. Material for sequencing was blood. The CDR3 spells CASSFAGGDTQYF. The CDR3 DNA reads TGTGCCAGCAGCTTCGCCGGGGGAGATACGCAGTATTTT.